A selection of T cell receptor beta chains follows, all from one sample in a study of T cell responses to AZD1222 COVID-19 vaccine. The data were produced by immunoSEQ multiplex PCR, yet TCRdb's version contains in-frame clones alone and is incomplete. The data contain about 180,000 clones, about 90% of them seen just once; the ten biggest clones take up less than 2.5%. The sequenced sample was peripheral blood, obtained 28 days after the second AZD1222 dose. The source is an adult who received the AZD1222 COVID-19 vaccine. Both conserved end residues are part of each CDR3. A D gene is named only where the DNA matches it firmly. Clone size is given for some rows only: seen once, a few or many times, or a class if the clone is expanded.

J gene | V gene | D gene | clone size | CDR3 DNA | CDR3 protein
TRBJ2-5 | TRBV11-1 | . | . | TGTGCCAGCAGCTTAGGAGGCAGATCGGAGACCCAGTACTTC | CASSLGGRSETQYF
TRBJ2-5 | TRBV6-5 | TRBD1 | . | TGTGCCAGCAGTCAGGACAGGGGGCGCGGGGAGACCCAGTACTTC | CASSQDRGRGETQYF
TRBJ2-2 | TRBV7-2 | TRBD2 | . | TGTGCCAGCAGCGGAAGCGGGACCCGAAGCGGGGAGCTGTTTTTT | CASSGSGTRSGELFF
TRBJ1-2 | TRBV6-5 | . | . | TGTGCGGCAGGTGCAAACTATGGCTACACCTTC | CAAGANYGYTF
TRBJ2-7 | TRBV7-2 | TRBD2 | once | TGTGCCAGCAGTAAAAGCGGGGACTACGAGCAGTACTTC | CASSKSGDYEQYF
TRBJ2-7 | TRBV19 | . | . | TGTGCCAGTAGTATCTGGGGGAGTCGCTCCTACGAGCAGTACTTC | CASSIWGSRSYEQYF
TRBJ2-1 | TRBV7-8 | . | . | TGTGCCAGCAGCTTGAGACGGGCCTACAATGAGCAGTTCTTC | CASSLRRAYNEQFF
TRBJ1-5 | TRBV11-2 | . | . | TGTGCCAGCAGCTTAATGGGGACCCCCAATCAGCCCCAGCATTTT | CASSLMGTPNQPQHF
TRBJ2-7 | TRBV7-9 | TRBD1 | . | TGTGCCAGCAGCCGAACCCTCGGGACAGGGGTATACGAGCAGTACTTC | CASSRTLGTGVYEQYF
TRBJ2-5 | TRBV30 | . | . | TGTGCCTGGACTCGGCAAGAGACCCAGTACTTC | CAWTRQETQYF
TRBJ2-2 | TRBV23-1 | . | . | TGCGCCAACAACACCGGGGAGCTGTTTTTT | CANNTGELFF
TRBJ2-7 | TRBV7-3 | . | . | TGTGCCAGCAGCTTTACGGGACCCTACGAGCAGTACTTC | CASSFTGPYEQYF
TRBJ1-6 | TRBV25-1 | . | . | TGTGCCAGCAGTAATCGGGGTAGTTCGGATTCACCCCTCCACTTT | CASSNRGSSDSPLHF
TRBJ2-2 | TRBV27 | . | . | TGTGCCAGCAGTTTGAGGGTTGTCGGGGAGCTGTTTTTT | CASSLRVVGELFF
TRBJ1-5 | TRBV7-2 | . | . | TGTGCCAGCAGCTTCCCGGGACAGCCCCAGCATTTT | CASSFPGQPQHF
TRBJ1-4 | TRBV4-2 | . | . | TGTGCCAGCAGCGCCCCGGGGGCAACTAATGAAAAACTGTTTTTT | CASSAPGATNEKLFF
TRBJ1-5 | TRBV27 | TRBD1 | . | TGTGCCAGCAATGCCGGACAGGGCTGGAATCAGCCCCAGCATTTT | CASNAGQGWNQPQHF
TRBJ2-1 | TRBV4-2 | . | . | TGTGCCAGCAGCCAAGACCCAAGGGGGTACAATGAGCAGTTCTTC | CASSQDPRGYNEQFF
TRBJ1-1 | TRBV20-1 | . | . | TGCAGTGCAAAGGGGAACGCTGAAGCTTTCTTT | CSAKGNAEAFF
TRBJ2-3 | TRBV4-1 | TRBD2 | . | TGCGCCAGCAGCCAAGGGACTAGCGGGCCCAGGGGTGATACGCAGTATTTT | CASSQGTSGPRGDTQYF
TRBJ2-7 | TRBV4-3 | . | . | TGCGCCAGCAGCCCCCACCCAGGGGGGCTCTCCTACGAGCAGTACTTC | CASSPHPGGLSYEQYF
TRBJ1-2 | TRBV2 | . | . | TGTGCCAGCAGGGGCCTAACGGGTGGCTACACCTTC | CASRGLTGGYTF
TRBJ1-5 | TRBV5-6 | . | . | TGTGCCAGCAGCTTTCGAAGGGGTCAGCCCCAGCATTTT | CASSFRRGQPQHF
TRBJ1-2 | TRBV29-1 | TRBD1 | . | TGCAGCGTCTCCCCGCCCCCGGACAGGGACTATGGCTACACCTTC | CSVSPPPDRDYGYTF
TRBJ1-1 | TRBV11-2 | TRBD1 | . | TGTGCCAGCAGCTTATTAACAGGGGGCACTGAAGCTTTCTTT | CASSLLTGGTEAFF
TRBJ1-1 | TRBV7-9 | . | . | TGTGCCAGCAGCTTCTGGGACACTGAAGCTTTCTTT | CASSFWDTEAFF
TRBJ2-1 | TRBV7-8 | TRBD1 | . | TGTGCCAGCAGCTTAGTAGGGACAGGGGGGTATGAGCAGTTCTTC | CASSLVGTGGYEQFF
TRBJ1-3 | TRBV12-3/TRBV12-4 | TRBD1 | . | TGTGCCAGCAGTGGCTGGACAGGGGACAGGGATTTT | CASSGWTGDRDF
TRBJ2-1 | TRBV19 | . | . | TGTGCCAGTAGTATTAGTCTTTACAATGAGCAGTTCTTC | CASSISLYNEQFF
TRBJ1-5 | TRBV15 | . | . | TGTGCCACCAGCAGAGTCCAAGGACACCTACAGCCCCAGCATTTT | CATSRVQGHLQPQHF
TRBJ1-4 | TRBV5-1 | TRBD1 | . | TGCGCCAGCAGACCCGGGACAGGGAATGAAAAACTGTTTTTT | CASRPGTGNEKLFF
TRBJ1-4 | TRBV29-1 | TRBD1 | . | TGCAGCGTAACTAGCCGGGACAGCTACGAAAAACTGTTTTTT | CSVTSRDSYEKLFF
TRBJ2-7 | TRBV12-3/TRBV12-4 | TRBD2 | . | TGTGCCAGCAGTTTAGTGTCTAGCGGGGAGCAGTACTTC | CASSLVSSGEQYF
TRBJ2-3 | TRBV2 | . | . | TGTGCCAGCAGTGTTGGGCAGGGACCAGATACGCAGTATTTT | CASSVGQGPDTQYF
TRBJ2-3 | TRBV30 | TRBD1 | . | TGTGCCTGGAGTCGAGGACAGGACACAGATACGCAGTATTTT | CAWSRGQDTDTQYF
TRBJ2-7 | TRBV3-1/TRBV3-2 | . | . | TGTGCCAGCAGCCAACTAGGGAGCTCCTACGAGCAGTACTTC | CASSQLGSSYEQYF
TRBJ2-7 | TRBV4-3 | . | . | TGCGCCAGCAGCCAAGAGGACAGCCAGTACTACGAGCAGTACTTC | CASSQEDSQYYEQYF
TRBJ1-1 | TRBV6-5 | . | . | TGTGCCAGCACCTTCGGCAGGGCAGGAACTGAAGCTTTCTTT | CASTFGRAGTEAFF
TRBJ2-1 | TRBV6-5 | TRBD2 | . | TGTGCCAGCAGTAGCGGGGTTCACAATGAGCAGTTCTTC | CASSSGVHNEQFF
TRBJ2-5 | TRBV7-2 | . | . | TGTGCCAGCAGCTTAACCCATTACAGTGAGACCCAGTACTTC | CASSLTHYSETQYF
TRBJ2-1 | TRBV5-1 | . | . | TGCGCCAGCAGCCGCGGGACCAGCAATGAGCAGTTCTTC | CASSRGTSNEQFF
TRBJ2-3 | TRBV6-1 | . | . | TGTGCCAGCAGTGAAGAGGCCGCAACCTCCACAGATACGCAGTATTTT | CASSEEAATSTDTQYF
TRBJ2-2 | TRBV5-4 | TRBD2 | . | TGTGCCAGCAGTCGGACTAGCGGGATTTCTGGGGAGCTGTTTTTT | CASSRTSGISGELFF
TRBJ1-1 | TRBV7-3 | . | . | TGTGCCAGCAGTTCCCAGGGTGCTGACACTGAAGCTTTCTTT | CASSSQGADTEAFF
TRBJ2-1 | TRBV7-2 | . | . | TGTGCCAGCAGCCCAGGACTTCCAAATGAGCAGTTCTTC | CASSPGLPNEQFF
TRBJ2-7 | TRBV28 | TRBD1 | . | TGTGCCAGCAGGGGGACAGCGGACTCCTACGAGCAGTACTTC | CASRGTADSYEQYF
TRBJ1-1 | TRBV27 | . | . | TGTGCCAGCAGTTCTGACAGTGAAGCTTTCTTT | CASSSDSEAFF
TRBJ1-3 | TRBV5-1 | . | . | TGCGCCAGCAGCTTGAATTTATTGGGAAACACCATATATTTT | CASSLNLLGNTIYF
TRBJ2-2 | TRBV27 | . | . | TGTGCCAGCAGTTTAGTGGGGCAGCTCACCGGGGAGCTGTTTTTT | CASSLVGQLTGELFF
TRBJ1-1 | TRBV19 | TRBD1 | . | TGTGCCAGTGGACAGGGGTCGACGATAGCTTTCTTT | CASGQGSTIAFF